Listed below are T cell receptor beta chains from one sample, sequenced in a study of cytomegalovirus exposure and HLA in healthy donors. Sequenced by immunoSEQ multiplex PCR; TCRdb stores in-frame clones only, minus some. The sample yields around 160,000 clones, roughly 80% seen once. The sample was PBMCs. The source is a man aged 25 to 40 in good health and CMV-seropositive. CDR3s include the opening cysteine and the closing phenylalanine or tryptophan. A D gene is named only where the DNA matches it firmly. Clone size is not always given. Where it is, it says once, few, many or a class for expanded clones.

.	.	TRBV29-1	TRBJ1-1	TGCAGCTCTGTAGGGGTCTTGAACACTGAAGCTTTCTTT	CSSVGVLNTEAFF
TRBD1	.	TRBV9	TRBJ1-2	TGTGCCAGCAGCAAAGGCCGGGACAGGGTTAACTATGGCTACACCTTC	CASSKGRDRVNYGYTF
.	once	TRBV28	TRBJ1-1	TGTGCCAGCAGTTTCTGGGTTGGGGGGGACACTGAAGCTTTCTTT	CASSFWVGGDTEAFF
.	once	TRBV11-2	TRBJ2-2	TGTGCCAGCAGCCCCCTTCGCCTGGCAGCGAACACCGGGGAGCTGTTTTTT	CASSPLRLAANTGELFF
TRBD2	.	TRBV9	TRBJ2-5	TGTGCCAGCAGCGTAGATATGGGGAGGGAAGAGACCCAGTACTTC	CASSVDMGREETQYF
.	once	TRBV6-6	TRBJ1-5	TGTGCCAGCAGTCCGACAGCGACCAATCAGCCCCAGCATTTT	CASSPTATNQPQHF
.	.	TRBV14	TRBJ1-5	TGTGCCAGCAGCCGGAGGAATCAGCCCCAGCATTTT	CASSRRNQPQHF
.	.	TRBV7-2	TRBJ2-1	TGTGCCAGCAGCCCCGCGGCCCTAGACTACAATGAGCAGTTCTTC	CASSPAALDYNEQFF
TRBD2	.	TRBV29-1	TRBJ2-1	TGCAGCGTCCGACTAGCGGGAGATAGTGAGCAGTTCTTC	CSVRLAGDSEQFF
.	.	TRBV6-5	TRBJ2-2	TGTGCCAGCAGTTACTCTATTGCCGGGGAGCTGTTTTTT	CASSYSIAGELFF
TRBD2	.	TRBV6-4	TRBJ2-3	TGTGCCAGCTCCTTAGCGGGAGCCCCAGATACGCAGTATTTT	CASSLAGAPDTQYF
.	.	TRBV19	TRBJ2-1	TGTGCCAGTACCCCCCAGGGACTTTATTATGAGCAGTTCTTC	CASTPQGLYYEQFF
TRBD1	.	TRBV19	TRBJ2-7	TGTGCCACCTCGGGACAGGGCTACGAGCAGTACTTC	CATSGQGYEQYF
TRBD1	.	TRBV5-1	TRBJ1-1	TGCGCCAGCAGCGTACAGGGGGCGCGGACTGAAGCTTTCTTT	CASSVQGARTEAFF
.	.	TRBV28	TRBJ2-1	TGTGCCAGCAGTTGGGGGCGGCCTACAGGGAAGGTATACAATGAGCAGTTCTTC	CASSWGRPTGKVYNEQFF
.	.	TRBV11-2	TRBJ2-7	TGTGCCAGCAGCTTCGATGAAGGGGGCGAGCAGTACTTC	CASSFDEGGEQYF
.	.	TRBV7-9	TRBJ1-1	TGTGCCAGCAGCTCGATCGGGGACACTGAAGCTTTCTTT	CASSSIGDTEAFF
TRBD2	.	TRBV29-1	TRBJ2-2	TGCAGCGTTGAGGGAGGGTTGACCGGGGAGCTGTTTTTT	CSVEGGLTGELFF
TRBD2	.	TRBV5-1	TRBJ2-3	TGCGCCAGCAGGGCCGGGACTAGCGGGAAGGCGCACGATACGCAGTATTTT	CASRAGTSGKAHDTQYF
.	.	TRBV28	TRBJ1-1	TGTGCCAGCAGTTCCCCCCCGGGGGGGCAAGGGAACAGAGGTGAAGCTTTCTTT	CASSSPPGGQGNRGEAFF